This TCR beta chain was captured by sequencing in a study of blood T cells in healthy people across ages. As for the study in general: Using template switching, researchers captured about one barcoded beta molecule for each two T cells.

A minimum of 6 million PBMCs was isolated per sample. Per sample, extraction of total RNA gave at least 5.5 micrograms in every case. As for this clonotype: Its matching antigen is unknown.

It was with a sample-barcoded 5' primer and a J-beta primer mix that a second PCR of about 6 to 12 cycles was run. TCRdb recomputed calls from the 5' RACE reads with MiXCR, one row per CDR3 protein. The sample gives 650,000 to 1,000,000 distinct CDR3 sequences, around 36% of which show up once; 10% to 15% is in the top ten. The study's findings and limits: Naive CD4+ cell counts and diversity both ran higher in long-lived than in aged donors.

The V gene lost 2 bases and the J gene lost 1 base, with 19 bases spanning the gap. CDR3 size: 18 residues. Germline loops: CDR1 LGHNA, CDR2 YSLEER. This clonotype was obtained from a man aged 18 to 29 in good health. Specimen: blood. The V and J genes are TRBV4-3 and TRBJ2-3, with D possibly matching TRBD2 (6 bases). The CDR3 coding sequence is TGCGCCAGCAGCCAAAGAGTAAACGGGGGTTTTGGCACAGATACGCAGTATTTT. Its translation is CASSQRVNGGFGTDTQYF.